These T cell receptor beta chains were read from a single sample in a study of beta chain features in type 1 diabetes. Libraries were prepared by immunoSEQ multiplex PCR; TCRdb keeps only in-frame clonotypes and omits some of them. The sample has 95,000 to 150,000 clones; roughly a sixth are singletons. The sequenced sample was central memory CD4+ T cells from blood. These receptors all stem from a man between 18 and 29 years old with type 1 diabetes. Both conserved end residues are part of each CDR3. The D gene is left open where the match is weak. Only some rows state a clone size, as once, few, many or a class for expanded clones.

j_gene: TRBJ2-3
abundance: -
v_gene: TRBV6-5
d_gene: -
CDR3nt: TGTGCCAGCAGTAAAAATAAATATACGCAGTATTTT
CDR3aa: CASSKNKYTQYF

j_gene: TRBJ1-2
abundance: few
v_gene: TRBV5-6
d_gene: -
CDR3nt: TGTGCCAGCACCCTACAGGGAGGTGGCTACACCTTC
CDR3aa: CASTLQGGGYTF

j_gene: TRBJ2-3
abundance: -
v_gene: TRBV7-3
d_gene: -
CDR3nt: TGTGCCAGCACGTCTGCCTCGAGCACAGATACGCAGTATTTT
CDR3aa: CASTSASSTDTQYF

j_gene: TRBJ2-5
abundance: few
v_gene: TRBV7-9
d_gene: -
CDR3nt: TGTGCCAGCAGCTTACGGCTGGGAGAGACCCAGTACTTC
CDR3aa: CASSLRLGETQYF

j_gene: TRBJ2-7
abundance: -
v_gene: TRBV9
d_gene: -
CDR3nt: TGTGCCAGCAGCGTAGAAGCAGGAGTTAACGAGCAGTACTTC
CDR3aa: CASSVEAGVNEQYF

j_gene: TRBJ2-5
abundance: few
v_gene: TRBV5-1
d_gene: TRBD1
CDR3nt: TGCGCCAGCAGCACTGGACAGGCCGCCCAAGAGACCCAGTACTTC
CDR3aa: CASSTGQAAQETQYF

j_gene: TRBJ2-7
abundance: few
v_gene: TRBV4-3
d_gene: -
CDR3nt: TGCGCCAGCAGCCAAGATCATGTCAGGGGATCCGAGCAGTACTTC
CDR3aa: CASSQDHVRGSEQYF

j_gene: TRBJ1-3
abundance: few
v_gene: TRBV4-1
d_gene: -
CDR3nt: TGCGCCAGCAGCCGGTGGCAGCGGGAAACCATATATTTT
CDR3aa: CASSRWQRETIYF

j_gene: TRBJ1-3
abundance: -
v_gene: TRBV29-1
d_gene: -
CDR3nt: TGCAGCGTTGGGGGTTCTGGAAACACCATATATTTT
CDR3aa: CSVGGSGNTIYF

j_gene: TRBJ1-2
abundance: few
v_gene: TRBV29-1
d_gene: TRBD1
CDR3nt: TGCAGCGCCCCAGGGACAGGCTATGGCTACACCTTC
CDR3aa: CSAPGTGYGYTF

j_gene: TRBJ2-7
abundance: few
v_gene: TRBV7-2
d_gene: TRBD2
CDR3nt: TGTGCCAGCAGCTTAGCGACTAGCGGGAGGGTGTACGAGCAGTACTTC
CDR3aa: CASSLATSGRVYEQYF

j_gene: TRBJ1-1
abundance: few
v_gene: TRBV28
d_gene: -
CDR3nt: TGTGCCAGCAGTTCCCCGATCTTAGTGGACACTGAAGCTTTCTTT
CDR3aa: CASSSPILVDTEAFF

j_gene: TRBJ2-1
abundance: -
v_gene: TRBV19
d_gene: TRBD2
CDR3nt: TGTGCCAGTAGTATAGTCCTACCGGGACTAGCGGTCAATGAGCAGTTCTTC
CDR3aa: CASSIVLPGLAVNEQFF

j_gene: TRBJ2-3
abundance: few
v_gene: TRBV29-1
d_gene: -
CDR3nt: TGCAGCGTTGAGTCCGGCAGTAGCACAGATACGCAGTATTTT
CDR3aa: CSVESGSSTDTQYF

j_gene: TRBJ2-1
abundance: few
v_gene: TRBV14
d_gene: -
CDR3nt: TGTGCCAGCAGCCAAGATCGGGTTGAGCAGTTCTTC
CDR3aa: CASSQDRVEQFF

j_gene: TRBJ2-7
abundance: -
v_gene: TRBV10-3
d_gene: TRBD1
CDR3nt: TGTGCCATCAGACCCTTACAGGGGGCCTACGAGCAGTACTTC
CDR3aa: CAIRPLQGAYEQYF

j_gene: TRBJ1-2
abundance: few
v_gene: TRBV5-6
d_gene: -
CDR3nt: TGTGCCAGCAGCTCCGCCGGGCACAGCTATGGCTACACCTTC
CDR3aa: CASSSAGHSYGYTF